Sequencing of this TCR beta chain was carried out in a study of Ad26.COV2.S vaccination and SARS-CoV-2 variants. This CDR3 is 17 amino acids long. Germline CDR1 is MGHRA and CDR2 is YSYEKL. The ends were cut back, 4 bases at V and 8 bases at J, with 21 bases in the middle. Treatment here: 15 to 20 received Ad26.COV2.S at low or high dose, single or two shots; 5 received placebo; per-sample allocation not given. Sample collection was performed on day 63 after the first vaccine or placebo injection. Sequenced by immunoSEQ multiplex PCR; TCRdb stores in-frame clones only, minus some. The repertoire includes some 340,000 clones, around four fifths of them detected once, and approximately 2.2% sits in the top ten.

The specimen comprised peripheral blood, sampled in a trial of Ad26.COV2.S vaccine versus placebo. This TCR was recovered from a person aged 18-60 years who received the Ad26.COV2.S COVID-19 vaccine or a placebo. This chain uses TRBV4-1 with TRBJ2-6; D is perhaps TRBD2 (5 bases). CDR3 DNA sequence: TGCGCCAGCAGCCTCATGACTAATCCCGCTCTTCCCAACGTCCTGACTTTC. Translated: CASSLMTNPALPNVLTF.